The sequence of this T cell receptor (beta chain) was determined in a study of CD8 T cells in ankylosing spondylitis. TCRdb fed the 5' RACE reads into MiXCR, producing one record per CDR3 protein. The data contain about 540,000 distinct CDR3 sequences, about 13% of them singletons. Overall study findings and caveats: Typical of ankylosing spondylitis blood, it appeared, was a TCR beta motif of under 10 highly homologous variants.

V was pared by 0 bases and J by 6 bases, with 3 bases of the junction left unmatched. The CDR3 contains 14 residues. This clonotype was detected a few times. Its target is unknown. The TCR was taken from a male donor with ankylosing spondylitis. The sample comprised blood, either unsorted or a sorted T cell fraction (not recorded which). J is TRBJ1-2 and V is TRBV12-3 or TRBV12-4; the match to TRBD1 covers 8 bases. Here the CDR3 DNA reads TGTGCCAGCAGTTTAGCGGCAGGGGGCAATGGCTACACCTTC. It is translated as CASSLAAGGNGYTF.